This entry concerns a single T cell receptor beta chain. No antigen is known for it. Time point of the sample: recipient sample about 28 days before transplant, after cytoreduction. The protocol was immunoSEQ multiplex PCR, while the TCRdb copy is restricted to in-frame clones and leaves out a portion. The sample has approximately 44,000 clones, around 83% seen once; the top ten hold about 5.3%. This sample was taken from a study of T cell clonotyping in hematopoietic cell transplantation. Trimming cost V 3 bases and J 2 bases; bases outside gene matches: 9. Germline V lookup: CDR1 SGHRS, CDR2 YFSETQ. The CDR3 length is 16 residues. The study's findings and limits: Higher Inverse Simpson Index values in graft donor and pretransplant recipient predicted broader posttransplant TCR diversity.

This receptor was identified in a man in his sixties with myelodysplastic syndrome. Some clones in this sample may be carry-over from other donors' samples. The chain links TRBV5-1 to TRBJ1-2; 8 bases align to TRBD1. The specimen was peripheral blood mononuclear cells, collected before stem cell transplant. The CDR3 region has the DNA TGCGCCAGCAGCTACACGACAGGGGCCCTAAACTATGGCTACACCTTC. It encodes CASSYTTGALNYGYTF.